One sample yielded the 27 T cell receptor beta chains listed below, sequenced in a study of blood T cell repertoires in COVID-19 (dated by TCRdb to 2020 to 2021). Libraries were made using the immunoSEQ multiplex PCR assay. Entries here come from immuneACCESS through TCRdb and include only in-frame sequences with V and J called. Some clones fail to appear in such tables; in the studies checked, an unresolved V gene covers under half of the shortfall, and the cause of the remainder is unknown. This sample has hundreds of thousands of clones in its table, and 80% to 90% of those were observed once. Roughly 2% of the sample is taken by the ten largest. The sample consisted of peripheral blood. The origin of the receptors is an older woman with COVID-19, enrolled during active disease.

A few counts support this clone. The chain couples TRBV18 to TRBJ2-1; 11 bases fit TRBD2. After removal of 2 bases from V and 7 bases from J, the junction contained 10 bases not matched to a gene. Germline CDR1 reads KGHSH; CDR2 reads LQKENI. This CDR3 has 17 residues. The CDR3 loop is CASSPILAGAGGNEQFF. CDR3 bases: TGTGCCAGCTCACCAATACTAGCGGGGGCCGGTGGGAATGAGCAGTTCTTC.

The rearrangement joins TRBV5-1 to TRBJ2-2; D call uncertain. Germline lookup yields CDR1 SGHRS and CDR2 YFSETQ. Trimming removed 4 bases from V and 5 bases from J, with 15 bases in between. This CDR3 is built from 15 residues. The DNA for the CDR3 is TGCGCCAGCAGCCATCTGGCTTTTTCTACCGGGGAGCTGTTTTTT. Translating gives CASSHLAFSTGELFF. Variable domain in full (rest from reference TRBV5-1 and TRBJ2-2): KAGVTQTPRYLIKTRGQQVTLSCSPISGHRSVSWYQQTPGQGLQFLFEYFSETQRNKGNFPGRFSGRQFSNSRSEMNVSTLELGDSALYLCASSHLAFSTGELFFGEGSRLTVL.

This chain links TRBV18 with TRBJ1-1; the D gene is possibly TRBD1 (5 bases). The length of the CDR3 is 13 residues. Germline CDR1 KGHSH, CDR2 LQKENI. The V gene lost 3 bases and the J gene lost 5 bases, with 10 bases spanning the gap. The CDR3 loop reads CASSPRGETEAFF. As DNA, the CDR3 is TGTGCCAGCTCACCCCGGGGGGAAACTGAAGCTTTCTTT.

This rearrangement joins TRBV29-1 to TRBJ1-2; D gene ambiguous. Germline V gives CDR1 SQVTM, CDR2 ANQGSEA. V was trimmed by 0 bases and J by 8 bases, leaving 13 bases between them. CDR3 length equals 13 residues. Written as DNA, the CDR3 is TGCAGCGTTGAAGATGGGAGGATTCGGGGCTACACCTTC. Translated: CSVEDGRIRGYTF.

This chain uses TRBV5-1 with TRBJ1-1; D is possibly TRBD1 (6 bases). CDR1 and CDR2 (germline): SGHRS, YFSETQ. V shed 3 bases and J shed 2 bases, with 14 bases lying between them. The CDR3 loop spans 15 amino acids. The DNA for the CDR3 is TGCGCCAGCAGCTCAACCTGGGGGGGCAACACTGAAGCTTTCTTT. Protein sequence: CASSSTWGGNTEAFF.

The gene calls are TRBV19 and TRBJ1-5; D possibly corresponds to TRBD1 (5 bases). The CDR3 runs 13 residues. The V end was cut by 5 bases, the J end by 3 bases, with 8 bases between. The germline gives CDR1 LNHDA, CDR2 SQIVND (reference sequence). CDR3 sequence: CASSSGSNQPQHF. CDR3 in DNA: TGTGCCAGTAGTTCAGGGTCCAATCAGCCCCAGCATTTT.

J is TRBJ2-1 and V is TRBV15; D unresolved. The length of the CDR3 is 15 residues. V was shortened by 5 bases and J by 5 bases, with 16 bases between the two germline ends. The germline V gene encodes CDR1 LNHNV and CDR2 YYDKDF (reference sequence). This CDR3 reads CATSFPGQAHNEQFF. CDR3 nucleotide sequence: TGTGCCACCAGCTTCCCTGGGCAGGCCCACAATGAGCAGTTCTTC.

The CDR3 loop is CASSRGSYNEQFF. CDR3 in DNA: TGTGCCAGCAGCCGGGGCTCCTACAATGAGCAGTTCTTC. The V call is TRBV7-3, the J call TRBJ2-1, with D possibly TRBD2 on 5 matching bases. Germline-derived CDR1 and CDR2 are SGHTA and FQGTGA. This CDR3 is 13 amino acids long. V gave up 5 bases and J gave up 0 bases, with 5 bases separating them.

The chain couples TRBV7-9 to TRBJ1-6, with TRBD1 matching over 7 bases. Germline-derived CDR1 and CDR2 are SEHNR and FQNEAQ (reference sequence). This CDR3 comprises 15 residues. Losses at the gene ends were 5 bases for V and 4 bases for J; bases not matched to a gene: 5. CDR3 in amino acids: CASSNRQGYNSPLHF. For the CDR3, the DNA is TGTGCCAGCAGCAACAGACAGGGTTATAATTCACCCCTCCACTTT.

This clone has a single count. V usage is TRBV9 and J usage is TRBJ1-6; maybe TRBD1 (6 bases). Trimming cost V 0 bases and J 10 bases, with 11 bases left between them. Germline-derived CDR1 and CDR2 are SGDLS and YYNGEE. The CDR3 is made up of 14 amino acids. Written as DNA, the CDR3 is TGTGCCAGCAGCGTAGGAGGGGGGGTGTCACCCCTCCACTTT. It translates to CASSVGGGVSPLHF.

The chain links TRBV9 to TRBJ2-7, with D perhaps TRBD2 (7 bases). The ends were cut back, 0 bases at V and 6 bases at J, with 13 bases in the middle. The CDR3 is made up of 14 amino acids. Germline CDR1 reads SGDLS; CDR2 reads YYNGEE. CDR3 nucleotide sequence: TGTGCCAGCAGCGTAGCCAACAGGGAGGGCGAGCAGTACTTC. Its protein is CASSVANREGEQYF.

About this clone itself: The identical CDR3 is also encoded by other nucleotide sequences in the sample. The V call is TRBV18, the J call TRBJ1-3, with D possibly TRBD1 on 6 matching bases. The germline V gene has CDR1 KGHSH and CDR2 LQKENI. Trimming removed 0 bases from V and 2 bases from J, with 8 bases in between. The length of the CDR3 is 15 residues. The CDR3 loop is CASSPPGATGNTIYF. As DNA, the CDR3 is TGTGCCAGCTCACCACCGGGGGCGACTGGAAACACCATATATTTT.

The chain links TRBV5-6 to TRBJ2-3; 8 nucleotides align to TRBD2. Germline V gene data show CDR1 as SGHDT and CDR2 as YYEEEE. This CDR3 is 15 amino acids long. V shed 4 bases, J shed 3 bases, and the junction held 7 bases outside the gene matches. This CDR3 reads CASSPAGGRTDTQYF. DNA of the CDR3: TGTGCCAGCAGCCCTGCGGGGGGCAGAACAGATACGCAGTATTTT.

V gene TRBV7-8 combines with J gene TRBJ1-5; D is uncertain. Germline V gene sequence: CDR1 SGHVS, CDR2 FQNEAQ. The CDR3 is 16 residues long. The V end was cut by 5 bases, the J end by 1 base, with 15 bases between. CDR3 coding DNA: TGTGCCAGCAGCCCGGCCCGGGTCGGAAGCAATCAGCCCCAGCATTTT. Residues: CASSPARVGSNQPQHF.

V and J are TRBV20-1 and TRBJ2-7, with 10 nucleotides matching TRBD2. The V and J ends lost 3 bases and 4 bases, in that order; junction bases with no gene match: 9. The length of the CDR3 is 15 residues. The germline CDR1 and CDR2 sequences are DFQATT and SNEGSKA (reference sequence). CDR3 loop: CSASLPSGGTYEQYF. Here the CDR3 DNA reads TGCAGTGCTAGTTTGCCTAGCGGGGGCACATACGAGCAGTACTTC.

The CDR3 DNA reads as TGCAGTGCTAGTCTAGCGGGGGGAAACTACGAGCAGTACTTC. Residues: CSASLAGGNYEQYF. The chain couples TRBV20-1 to TRBJ2-7; 11 bases line up with TRBD2. There are 14 residues in the CDR3. The junction had 4 bases not matched to a gene; V was cut back by 3 bases and J by 3 bases. Germline CDR1 is DFQATT and CDR2 is SNEGSKA (reference sequence).

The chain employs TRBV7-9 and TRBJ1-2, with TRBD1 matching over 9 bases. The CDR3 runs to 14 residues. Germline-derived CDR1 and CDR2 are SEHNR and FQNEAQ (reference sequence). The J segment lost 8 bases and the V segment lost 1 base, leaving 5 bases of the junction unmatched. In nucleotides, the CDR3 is TGTGCCAGCAGCTTAGTTGGGACAGGGCGAGGCTACACCTTC. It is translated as CASSLVGTGRGYTF.

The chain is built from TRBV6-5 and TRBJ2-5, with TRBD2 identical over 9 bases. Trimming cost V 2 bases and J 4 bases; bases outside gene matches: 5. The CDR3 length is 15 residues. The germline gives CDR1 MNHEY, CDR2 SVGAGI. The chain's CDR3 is CASSYTGSGGETQYF. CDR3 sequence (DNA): TGTGCCAGCAGTTACACAGGTAGCGGGGGAGAGACCCAGTACTTC.

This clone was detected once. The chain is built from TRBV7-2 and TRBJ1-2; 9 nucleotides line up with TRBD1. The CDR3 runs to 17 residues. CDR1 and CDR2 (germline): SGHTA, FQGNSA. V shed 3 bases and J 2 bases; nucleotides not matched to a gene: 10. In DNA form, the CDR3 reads TGTGCCAGCAGCTTTAAATTCTCGACAGGGGGGAACTATGGCTACACCTTC. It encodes CASSFKFSTGGNYGYTF.

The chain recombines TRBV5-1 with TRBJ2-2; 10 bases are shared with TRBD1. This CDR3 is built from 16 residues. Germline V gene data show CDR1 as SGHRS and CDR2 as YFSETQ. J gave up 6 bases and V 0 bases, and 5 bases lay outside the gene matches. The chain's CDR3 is CASSLGPGTGAGELFF. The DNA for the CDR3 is TGCGCCAGCAGCTTGGGGCCCGGGACAGGGGCCGGGGAGCTGTTTTTT. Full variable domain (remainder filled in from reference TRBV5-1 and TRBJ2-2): KAGVTQTPRYLIKTRGQQVTLSCSPISGHRSVSWYQQTPGQGLQFLFEYFSETQRNKGNFPGRFSGRQFSNSRSEMNVSTLELGDSALYLCASSLGPGTGAGELFFGEGSRLTVL.

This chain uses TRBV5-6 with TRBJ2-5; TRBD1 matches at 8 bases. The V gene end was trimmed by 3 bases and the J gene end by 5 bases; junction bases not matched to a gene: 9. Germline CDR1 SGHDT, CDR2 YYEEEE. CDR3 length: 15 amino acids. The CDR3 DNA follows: TGTGCCAGCAGCTCCCTACAGGGGGTAAGGGAGACCCAGTACTTC. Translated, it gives CASSSLQGVRETQYF.

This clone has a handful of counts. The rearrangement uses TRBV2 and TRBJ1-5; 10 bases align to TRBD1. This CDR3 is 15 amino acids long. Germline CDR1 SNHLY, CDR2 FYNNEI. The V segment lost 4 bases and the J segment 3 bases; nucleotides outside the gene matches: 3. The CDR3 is CASSGQGAINQPQHF. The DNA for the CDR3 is TGTGCCAGCAGTGGACAGGGGGCCATCAATCAGCCCCAGCATTTT.

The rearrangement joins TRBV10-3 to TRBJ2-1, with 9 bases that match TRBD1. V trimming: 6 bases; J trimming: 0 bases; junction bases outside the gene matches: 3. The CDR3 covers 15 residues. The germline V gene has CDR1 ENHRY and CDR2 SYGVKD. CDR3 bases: TGTGCCATCAGAGGGACAGGGAGCTCCTACAATGAGCAGTTCTTC. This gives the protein CAIRGTGSSYNEQFF.

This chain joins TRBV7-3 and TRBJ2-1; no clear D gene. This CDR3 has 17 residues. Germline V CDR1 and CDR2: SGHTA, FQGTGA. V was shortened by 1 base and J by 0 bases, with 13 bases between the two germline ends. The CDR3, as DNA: TGTGCCAGCAGCTTAAATCCCCTTCGGTCCTCCTACAATGAGCAGTTCTTC. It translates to CASSLNPLRSSYNEQFF.

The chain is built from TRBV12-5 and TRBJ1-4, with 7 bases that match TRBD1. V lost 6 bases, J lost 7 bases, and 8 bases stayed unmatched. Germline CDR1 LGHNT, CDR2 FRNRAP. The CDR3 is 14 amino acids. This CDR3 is CASGRGQVGEKLFF. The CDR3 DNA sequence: TGTGCTAGTGGCCGAGGACAGGTTGGTGAAAAACTGTTTTTT.

CDR3 sequence reads: CASSPGGGETQYF. The CDR3, as DNA: TGTGCCAGCAGTCCAGGGGGCGGGGAGACCCAGTACTTC. This sequence joins TRBV27 and TRBJ2-5, with 8 bases lining up with TRBD1. The V gene end was trimmed by 5 bases and the J gene end by 5 bases; junction bases not matched to a gene: 4. Germline V CDR1 and CDR2: MNHEY, SMNVEV (reference sequence). CDR3 length equals 13 residues.

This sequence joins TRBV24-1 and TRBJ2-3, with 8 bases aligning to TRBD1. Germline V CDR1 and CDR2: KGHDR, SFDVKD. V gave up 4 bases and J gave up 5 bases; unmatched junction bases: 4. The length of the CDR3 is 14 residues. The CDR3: CATSDIDRGDTQYF. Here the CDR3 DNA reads TGTGCCACCAGTGACATCGACAGGGGAGATACGCAGTATTTT.